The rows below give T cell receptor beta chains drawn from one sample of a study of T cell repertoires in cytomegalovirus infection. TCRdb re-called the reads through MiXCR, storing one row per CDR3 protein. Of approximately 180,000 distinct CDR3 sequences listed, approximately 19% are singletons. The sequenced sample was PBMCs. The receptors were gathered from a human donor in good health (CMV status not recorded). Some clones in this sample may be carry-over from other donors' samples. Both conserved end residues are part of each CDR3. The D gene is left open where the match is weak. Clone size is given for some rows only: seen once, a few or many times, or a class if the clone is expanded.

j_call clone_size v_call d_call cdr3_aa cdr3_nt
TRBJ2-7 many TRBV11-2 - CASSPKPLPEQYF TGTGCCAGCAGCCCCAAACCTCTCCCCGAGCAGTACTTC
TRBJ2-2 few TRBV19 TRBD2 CASGQRTGGAGELFF TGTGCCAGTGGGCAAAGAACGGGAGGGGCCGGGGAGCTGTTTTTT
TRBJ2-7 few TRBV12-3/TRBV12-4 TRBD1 CASSIPRTGRDEQYF TGTGCCAGCAGTATCCCCCGGACAGGGCGGGACGAGCAGTACTTC
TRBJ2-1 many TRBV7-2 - CASSRGNSGGFYNEQFF TGTGCCAGCAGCCGGGGGAACAGCGGAGGTTTTTACAATGAGCAGTTCTTC
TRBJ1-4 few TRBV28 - CASSFLEANEKLFF TGTGCCAGCAGTTTCCTAGAAGCTAATGAAAAACTGTTTTTT
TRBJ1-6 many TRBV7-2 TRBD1 CASSLHGQGRAPLHF TGTGCCAGCAGCCTCCACGGACAGGGTCGGGCACCCCTCCACTTT
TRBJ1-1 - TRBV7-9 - CASSSDSTEAFF TGTGCCAGCAGCTCGGACAGCACTGAAGCTTTCTTT
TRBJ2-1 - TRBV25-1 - CASSGTINEQFF TGTGCCAGCAGTGGGACAATCAATGAGCAGTTCTTC
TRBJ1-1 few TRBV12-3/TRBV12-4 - CASSRFTEAFF TGTGCCAGCAGTAGGTTCACTGAAGCTTTCTTT
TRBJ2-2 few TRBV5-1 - CASSPPAPGELFF TGCGCCAGCAGCCCGCCGGCCCCCGGGGAGCTGTTTTTT
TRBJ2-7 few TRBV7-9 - CASSFGTSPSEQYF TGTGCCAGCAGCTTCGGGACATCTCCTTCCGAGCAGTACTTC
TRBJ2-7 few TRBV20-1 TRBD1 CSAGQGVSYEQYF TGCAGTGCTGGACAGGGGGTCTCCTACGAGCAGTACTTC
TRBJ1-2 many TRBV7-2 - CASSTLTGLYGYTF TGTGCCAGCAGCACCCTAACAGGGCTGTATGGCTACACCTTC
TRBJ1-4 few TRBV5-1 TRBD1 CASSTTGATNEKLFF TGCGCCAGCAGCACCACAGGGGCTACTAATGAAAAACTGTTTTTT
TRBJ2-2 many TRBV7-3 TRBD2 CASSFGLAGVLGANTGELFF TGTGCCAGCAGCTTCGGACTAGCGGGAGTGCTGGGAGCGAACACCGGGGAGCTGTTTTTT
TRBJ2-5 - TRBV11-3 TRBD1 CASSPRTGAETQYF TGTGCCAGCAGCCCCCGGACAGGGGCAGAGACCCAGTACTTC
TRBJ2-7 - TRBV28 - CASSFSGPGGRYEQYF TGTGCCAGCAGTTTTAGCGGTCCCGGTGGACGCTACGAGCAGTACTTC
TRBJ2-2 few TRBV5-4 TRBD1 CASSGQGANTGELFF TGTGCCAGCAGCGGACAGGGGGCGAACACCGGGGAGCTGTTTTTT
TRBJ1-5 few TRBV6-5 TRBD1 CASSLSGTGNSNQPQHF TGTGCCAGCAGTCTCTCCGGGACAGGGAATAGCAATCAGCCCCAGCATTTT
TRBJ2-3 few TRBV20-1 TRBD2 CSVRGLGRVSTDTQYF TGCAGTGTCCGTGGACTAGGGAGGGTGAGCACAGATACGCAGTATTTT
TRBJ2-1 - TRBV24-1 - CATSDQDPTDNEQFF TGTGCCACCAGTGATCAGGACCCCACCGACAATGAGCAGTTCTTC
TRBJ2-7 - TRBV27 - CASSLRKPKTFGPYEQYF TGTGCCAGCAGTTTACGGAAACCGAAAACTTTTGGTCCATACGAGCAGTACTTC
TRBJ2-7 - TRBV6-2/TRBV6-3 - CASRATITYEQYF TGTGCCAGCAGGGCCACTATAACCTACGAGCAGTACTTC
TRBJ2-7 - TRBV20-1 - CSARDTISYEQYF TGCAGTGCTAGAGATACCATTTCCTACGAGCAGTACTTC
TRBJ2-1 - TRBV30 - CAWRGWYNEQFF TGTGCCTGGAGAGGCTGGTACAATGAGCAGTTCTTC
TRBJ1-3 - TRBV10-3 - CAITRESSGNTIYF TGTGCCATCACTCGGGAAAGCTCTGGAAACACCATATATTTT